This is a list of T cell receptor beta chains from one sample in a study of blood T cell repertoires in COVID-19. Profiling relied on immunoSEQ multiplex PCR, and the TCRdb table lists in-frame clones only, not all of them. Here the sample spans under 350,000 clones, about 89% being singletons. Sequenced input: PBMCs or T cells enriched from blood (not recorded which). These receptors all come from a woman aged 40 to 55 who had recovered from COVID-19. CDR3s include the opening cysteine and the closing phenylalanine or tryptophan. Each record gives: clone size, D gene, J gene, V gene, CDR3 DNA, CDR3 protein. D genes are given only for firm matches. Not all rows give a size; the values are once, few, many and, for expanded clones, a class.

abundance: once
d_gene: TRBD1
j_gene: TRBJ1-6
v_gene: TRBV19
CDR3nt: TGTGCCAGTACAGATGACAGGGCTTCACCCCTCCACTTT
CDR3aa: CASTDDRASPLHF

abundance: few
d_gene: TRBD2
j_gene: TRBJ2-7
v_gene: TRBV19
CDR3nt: TGTGCCAGTAGTGCAAGGACTAGCGGTTTGGGCATCGAGCAGTACTTC
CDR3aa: CASSARTSGLGIEQYF

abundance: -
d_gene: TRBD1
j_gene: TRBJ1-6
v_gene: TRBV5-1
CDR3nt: TGCGCCAGCAGTCAAGAGGGACCGGGACAGAGTAATTCACCCCTCCACTTT
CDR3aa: CASSQEGPGQSNSPLHF

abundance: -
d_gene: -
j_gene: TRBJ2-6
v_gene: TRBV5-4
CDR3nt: TGTGCCAGCAGCACGAGACAGACTGGGGCCAACGTCCTGACTTTC
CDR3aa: CASSTRQTGANVLTF

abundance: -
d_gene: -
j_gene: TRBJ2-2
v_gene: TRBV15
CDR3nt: TGTGCCACCAGCGAACAGGGAACCGGGGAGCTGTTTTTT
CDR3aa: CATSEQGTGELFF

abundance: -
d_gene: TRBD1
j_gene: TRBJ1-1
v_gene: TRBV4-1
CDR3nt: TGCGCCAGCAGCTCTCGGACAGGAAACACTGAAGCTTTCTTT
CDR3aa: CASSSRTGNTEAFF

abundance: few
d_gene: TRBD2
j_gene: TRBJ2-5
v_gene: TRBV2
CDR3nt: TGTGCCAGCAGTGAAGCGCCCCCTAGCGGGAGGGGCGGGGAGACCCAGTACTTC
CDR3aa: CASSEAPPSGRGGETQYF

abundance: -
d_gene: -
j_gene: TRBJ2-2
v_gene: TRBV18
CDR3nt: TGTGCCAGCTCACCAAATAGGGGCAACACCGGGGAGCTGTTTTTT
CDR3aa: CASSPNRGNTGELFF

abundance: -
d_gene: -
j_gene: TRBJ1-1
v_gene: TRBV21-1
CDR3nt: TGTGCCAGCGGATTTGTACGGGGGGCGACTGAAGCTTTCTTT
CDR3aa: CASGFVRGATEAFF

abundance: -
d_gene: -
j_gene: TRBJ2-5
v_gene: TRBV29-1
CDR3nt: TGCAGCGTTGGGCCACAAGAGACCCAGTACTTC
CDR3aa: CSVGPQETQYF

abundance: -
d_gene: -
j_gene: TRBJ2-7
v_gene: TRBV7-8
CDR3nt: TGTGCCAGCAGCTTAGGGGCGGGGTACGAGCAGTACTTC
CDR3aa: CASSLGAGYEQYF

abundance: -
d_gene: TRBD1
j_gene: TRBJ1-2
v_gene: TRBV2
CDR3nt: TGTGCCAGCAGGGTGGGGACAGGCCCTAACTATGGCTACACCTTC
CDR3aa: CASRVGTGPNYGYTF

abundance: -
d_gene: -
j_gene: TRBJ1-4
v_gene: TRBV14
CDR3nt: TGTGCCAGCAGCCGACTAGCGCCTAATGAAAAACTGTTTTTT
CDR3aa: CASSRLAPNEKLFF

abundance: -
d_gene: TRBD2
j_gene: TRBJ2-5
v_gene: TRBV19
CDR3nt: TGTGCCAGTAGTACGGACAGATCTAGCGGGGGGGTCCAAGAGACCCAGTACTTC
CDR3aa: CASSTDRSSGGVQETQYF

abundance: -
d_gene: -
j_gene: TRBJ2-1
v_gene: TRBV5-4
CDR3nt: TGTGCCAGCAGCTTTGGTCAGGATCTCAATGAGCAGTTCTTC
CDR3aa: CASSFGQDLNEQFF

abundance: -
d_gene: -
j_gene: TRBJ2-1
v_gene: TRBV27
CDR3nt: TGTGCCAGCAGTCTCGGGAGCCGCAATGAGCAGTTCTTC
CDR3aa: CASSLGSRNEQFF

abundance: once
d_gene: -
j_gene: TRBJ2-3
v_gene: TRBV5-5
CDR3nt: TGTGCCAGCAGCATGGGCGGGGCTCTCAAAACAGATACGCAGTATTTT
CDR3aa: CASSMGGALKTDTQYF

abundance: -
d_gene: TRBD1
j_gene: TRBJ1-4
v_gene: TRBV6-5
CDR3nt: TGTGCCAGCAGTTCTAAGGGGGCCCTTAATGAAAAACTGTTTTTT
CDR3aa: CASSSKGALNEKLFF

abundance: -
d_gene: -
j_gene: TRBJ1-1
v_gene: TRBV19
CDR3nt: TGTGCCAGTAGTATACGGGGGAGGAACACTGAAGCTTTCTTT
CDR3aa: CASSIRGRNTEAFF

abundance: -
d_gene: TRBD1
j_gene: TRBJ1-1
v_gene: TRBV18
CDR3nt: TGTGCCAGCTCACCAACAGGGGCGACTGAAGCTTTCTTT
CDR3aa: CASSPTGATEAFF

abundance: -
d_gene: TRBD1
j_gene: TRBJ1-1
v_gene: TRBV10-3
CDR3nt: TGTGCCATCAGTAAGACAGGGTTGGACACTGAAGCTTTCTTT
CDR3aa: CAISKTGLDTEAFF

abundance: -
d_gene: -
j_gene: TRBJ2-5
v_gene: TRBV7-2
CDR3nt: TGTGCCAGCACTACTGGGGGGGCCCAAGAGACCCAGTACTTC
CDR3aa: CASTTGGAQETQYF

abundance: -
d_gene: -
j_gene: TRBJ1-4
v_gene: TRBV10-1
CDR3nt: TGCGCCAGCAGTGAGTCGGGGGGGCGAAAACTGTTTTTT
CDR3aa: CASSESGGRKLFF

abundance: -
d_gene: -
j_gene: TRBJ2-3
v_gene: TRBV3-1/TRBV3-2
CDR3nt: TGTGCCAGCAGCCTTGGGCGGGTGACAGATACGCAGTATTTT
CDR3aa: CASSLGRVTDTQYF

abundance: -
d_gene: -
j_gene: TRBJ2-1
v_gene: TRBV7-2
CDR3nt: TGTGCCAGCAGCCCGGGACTGGGTAGAGGGAATGAGCAGTTCTTC
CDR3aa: CASSPGLGRGNEQFF

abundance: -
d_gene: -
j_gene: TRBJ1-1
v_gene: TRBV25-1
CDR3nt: TGTGCCAGCAGTGAATCTAAGTACAGCCACACTGAAGCTTTCTTT
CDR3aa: CASSESKYSHTEAFF

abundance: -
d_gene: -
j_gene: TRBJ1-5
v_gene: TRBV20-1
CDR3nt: TGCAGTGCTAGCAGCGCGGGGCCCCAGCATTTT
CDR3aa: CSASSAGPQHF

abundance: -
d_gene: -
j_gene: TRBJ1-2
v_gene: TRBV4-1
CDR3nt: TGCGCCAGCAGCCAAGACCTTTATATTCGGGACACCTACTATGGCTACACCTTC
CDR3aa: CASSQDLYIRDTYYGYTF

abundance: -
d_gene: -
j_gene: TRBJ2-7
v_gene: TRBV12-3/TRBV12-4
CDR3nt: TGTGCCAGCAGTCGGTGGGGCACCTACGAGCAGTACTTC
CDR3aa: CASSRWGTYEQYF

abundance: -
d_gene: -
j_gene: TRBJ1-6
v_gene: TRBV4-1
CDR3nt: TGCGCCAGCACCCTCTCGGGGGGGAATTCACCCCTCCACTTT
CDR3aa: CASTLSGGNSPLHF

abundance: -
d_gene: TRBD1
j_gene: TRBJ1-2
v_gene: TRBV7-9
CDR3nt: TGTGCCAGCAGCTCCATTAGGGGGCAGGGGGGCGGCTACACCTTC
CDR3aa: CASSSIRGQGGGYTF

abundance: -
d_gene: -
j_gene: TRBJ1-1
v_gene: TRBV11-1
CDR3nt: TGTGCCAGCAGCTTAGTTGGGACATCTGAAGCTTTCTTT
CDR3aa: CASSLVGTSEAFF

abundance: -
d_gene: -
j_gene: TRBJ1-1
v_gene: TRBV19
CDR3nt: TGTGCCAGTAGTATTCCGACAGGAGCGAACACTGAAGCTTTCTTT
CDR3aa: CASSIPTGANTEAFF

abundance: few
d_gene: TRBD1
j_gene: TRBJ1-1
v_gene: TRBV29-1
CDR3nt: TGCAGCGTTGTGGACCCGAAAAAAGCCGGGACAGAAAATACAGCCCGGAACACTGAAGCTTTCTTT
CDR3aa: CSVVDPKKAGTENTARNTEAFF

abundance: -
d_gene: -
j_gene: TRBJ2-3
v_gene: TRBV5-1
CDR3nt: TGCGCCAGCAGCCGTTCTCCCAGCGGCGACACAGATACGCAGTATTTT
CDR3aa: CASSRSPSGDTDTQYF

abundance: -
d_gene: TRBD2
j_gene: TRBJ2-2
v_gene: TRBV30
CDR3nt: TGTGCCTGGACAACTAGCGGGGGGGCGGCCACCGGGGAGCTGTTTTTT
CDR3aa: CAWTTSGGAATGELFF

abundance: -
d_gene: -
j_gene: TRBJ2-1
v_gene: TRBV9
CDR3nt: TGTGCCAGCAGCCTTCGCGGTAGCGAGTACAATGAGCAGTTCTTC
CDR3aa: CASSLRGSEYNEQFF

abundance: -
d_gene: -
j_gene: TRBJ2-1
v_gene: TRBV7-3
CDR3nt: TGTGCCAGCAGCTTAATCATGGCTAGCAATGAGCAGTTCTTC
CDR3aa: CASSLIMASNEQFF

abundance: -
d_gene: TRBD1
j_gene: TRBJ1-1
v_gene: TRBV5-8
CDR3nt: TGTGCCAGCAGCCCACACAGGGGGATGGCTGAAGCTTTCTTT
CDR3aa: CASSPHRGMAEAFF

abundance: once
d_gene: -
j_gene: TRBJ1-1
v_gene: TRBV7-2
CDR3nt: TGTGCCAGCAGGATTTCACGGAACTACTATAACACTGAAGCTTTCTTT
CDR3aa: CASRISRNYYNTEAFF

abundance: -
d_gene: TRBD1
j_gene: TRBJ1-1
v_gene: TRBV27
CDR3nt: TGTGCCAGCAGGACGACAGGGGCCGGCAGGGAAGCTTTCTTT
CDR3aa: CASRTTGAGREAFF

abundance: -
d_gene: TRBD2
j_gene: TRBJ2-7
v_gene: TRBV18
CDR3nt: TGTGCCAGCTCACCTACTAGCGCGTCCTCCTACGAGCAGTACTTC
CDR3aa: CASSPTSASSYEQYF

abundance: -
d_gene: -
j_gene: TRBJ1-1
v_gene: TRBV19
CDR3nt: TGTGCCAGTAATTACAGGGCTTCGGACACTGAAGCTTTCTTT
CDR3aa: CASNYRASDTEAFF

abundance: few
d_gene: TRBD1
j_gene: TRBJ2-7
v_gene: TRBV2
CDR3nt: TGTGCCAGCAGTTTGGGGCTTTGGCAGGGGGAAGCGAGGCAGTACTTC
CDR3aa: CASSLGLWQGEARQYF